The source of this T cell receptor beta chain is a study of regulatory T cells in long-lasting Graves disease. Study details: Positivity for TSH receptor antibodies plus over 5 years of antithyroid drugs meant persistent Graves' disease.

Details on this clonotype: Its antigen is as yet unknown.

CDR3 length equals 14 residues. Germline CDR1 is SNHLY and CDR2 is FYNNEI. The V end lost 4 bases, the J end lost 6 bases, and 16 bases lay between the germline ends. General study results and limits: With persistent disease, TRBV28, TRBJ1-2 and TRBJ2-5 were the favored segments. Clonotypes that were public and shared totalled roughly 3,000 in persistent patients versus approximately 970 in new patients.

Regarding time point: persistent/refractory GD, antithyroid drugs over 5 years with positive TRAb. RNA isolated from PBMCs was used to make the TCR library. Under American Thyroid Association guidelines, Graves' disease was diagnosed. The authors built TCR beta libraries using iRepertoire HTBI primers and Arm-PCR of CDR3 regions. TCRdb independently ran MiXCR on the multiplex PCR reads; one entry per CDR3 protein. Of about 450,000 distinct CDR3 sequences detected, about a quarter appear once; the ten largest clones hold about 26%. The sample was peripheral blood mononuclear cells (PBMCs), taken when the disease was refractory, from a patient treated with antithyroid drugs. This TCR derives from a female donor with Graves disease. This chain connects TRBV2 to TRBJ2-7; TRBD2 might be the D (5 bases). In DNA, the CDR3 is TGTGCCAGCAGTGTCCTGCTAGCAAGGGTCGAGCAGTACTTC. This encodes CASSVLLARVEQYF.